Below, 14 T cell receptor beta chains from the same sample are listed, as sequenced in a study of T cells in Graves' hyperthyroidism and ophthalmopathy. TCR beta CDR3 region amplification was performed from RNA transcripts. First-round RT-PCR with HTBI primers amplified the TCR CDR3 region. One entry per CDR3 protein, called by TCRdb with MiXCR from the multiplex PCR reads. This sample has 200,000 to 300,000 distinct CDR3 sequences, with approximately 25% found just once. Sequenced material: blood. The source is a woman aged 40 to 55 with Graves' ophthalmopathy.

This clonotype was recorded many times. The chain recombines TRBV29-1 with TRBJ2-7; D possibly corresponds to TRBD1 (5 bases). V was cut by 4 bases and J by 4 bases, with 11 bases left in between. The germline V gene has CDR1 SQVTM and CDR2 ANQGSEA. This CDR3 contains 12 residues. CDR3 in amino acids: CSVVGAGYEQYF. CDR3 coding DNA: TGCAGCGTTGTAGGGGCTGGGTACGAGCAGTACTTC.

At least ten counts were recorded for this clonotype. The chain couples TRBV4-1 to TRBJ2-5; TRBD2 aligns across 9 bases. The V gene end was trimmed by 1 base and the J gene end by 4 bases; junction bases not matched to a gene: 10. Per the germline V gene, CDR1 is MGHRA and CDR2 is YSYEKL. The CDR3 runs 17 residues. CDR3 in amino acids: CASSQVGLAGGPETQYF. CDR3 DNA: TGCGCCAGCAGCCAAGTCGGTCTGGCGGGAGGGCCAGAGACCCAGTACTTC.

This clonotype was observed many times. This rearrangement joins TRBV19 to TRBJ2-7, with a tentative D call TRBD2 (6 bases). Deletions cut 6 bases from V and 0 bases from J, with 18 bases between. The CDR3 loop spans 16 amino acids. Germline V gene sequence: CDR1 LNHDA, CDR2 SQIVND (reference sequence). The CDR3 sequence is CASSTPGTFSSYEQYF. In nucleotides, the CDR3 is TGTGCCAGTAGCACGCCCGGGACTTTTTCCTCCTACGAGCAGTACTTC.

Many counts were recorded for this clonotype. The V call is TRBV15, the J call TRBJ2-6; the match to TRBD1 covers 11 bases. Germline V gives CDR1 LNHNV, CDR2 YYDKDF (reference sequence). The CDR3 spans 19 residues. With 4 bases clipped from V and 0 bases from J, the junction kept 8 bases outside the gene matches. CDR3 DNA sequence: TGTGCCACCAGCACAGCAACCGGGACAGGGGGCTCTGGGGCCAACGTCCTGACTTTC. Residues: CATSTATGTGGSGANVLTF. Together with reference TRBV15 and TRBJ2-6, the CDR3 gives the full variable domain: DAMVIQNPRYQVTQFGKPVTLSCSQTLNHNVMYWYQQKSSQAPKLLFHYYDKDFNNEADTPDNFQSRRPNTSFCFLDIRSPGLGDTAMYLCATSTATGTGGSGANVLTFGAGSRLTVL.

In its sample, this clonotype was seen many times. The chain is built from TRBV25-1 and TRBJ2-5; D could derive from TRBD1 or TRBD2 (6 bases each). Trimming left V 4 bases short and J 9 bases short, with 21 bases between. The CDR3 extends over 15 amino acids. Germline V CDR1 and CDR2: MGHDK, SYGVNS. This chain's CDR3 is CASSGAPDGGRAQYF. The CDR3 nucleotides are TGTGCCAGCAGTGGGGCTCCGGACGGGGGCCGGGCCCAGTACTTC.

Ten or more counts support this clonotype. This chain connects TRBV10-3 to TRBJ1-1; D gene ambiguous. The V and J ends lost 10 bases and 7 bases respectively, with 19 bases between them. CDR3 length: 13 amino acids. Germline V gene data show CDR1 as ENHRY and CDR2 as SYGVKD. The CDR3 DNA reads TGTGCCACCCAAAGCCTGGCGGGCGGTGAAGCTTTCTTT. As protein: CATQSLAGGEAFF.

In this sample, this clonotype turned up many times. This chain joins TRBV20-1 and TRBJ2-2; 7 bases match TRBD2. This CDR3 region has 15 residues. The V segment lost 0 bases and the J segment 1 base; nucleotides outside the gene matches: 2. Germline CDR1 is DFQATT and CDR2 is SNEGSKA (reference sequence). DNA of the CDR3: TGCAGTGCTAGAGATCCGGGAGGGAACACCGGGGAGCTGTTTTTT. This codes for CSARDPGGNTGELFF.

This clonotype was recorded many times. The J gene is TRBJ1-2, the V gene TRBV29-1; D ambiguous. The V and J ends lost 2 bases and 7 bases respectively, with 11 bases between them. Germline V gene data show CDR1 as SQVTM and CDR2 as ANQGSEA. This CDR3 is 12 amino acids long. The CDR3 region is CSVERPRTGYTF. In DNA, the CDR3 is TGCAGCGTTGAAAGGCCAAGAACTGGCTACACCTTC. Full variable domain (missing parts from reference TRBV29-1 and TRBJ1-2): SAVISQKPSRDICQRGTSLTIQCQVDSQVTMMFWYRQQPGQSLTLIATANQGSEATYESGFVIDKFPISRPNLTFSTLTVSNMSPEDSSIYLCSVERPRTGYTFGSGTRLTVV.

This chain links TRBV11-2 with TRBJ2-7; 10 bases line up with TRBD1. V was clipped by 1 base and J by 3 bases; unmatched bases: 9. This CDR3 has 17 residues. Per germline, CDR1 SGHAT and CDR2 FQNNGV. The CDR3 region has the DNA TGTGCCAGCAGCTTAGGTCGGGTGGGACAGGGGAGCTACGAGCAGTACTTC. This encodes CASSLGRVGQGSYEQYF.

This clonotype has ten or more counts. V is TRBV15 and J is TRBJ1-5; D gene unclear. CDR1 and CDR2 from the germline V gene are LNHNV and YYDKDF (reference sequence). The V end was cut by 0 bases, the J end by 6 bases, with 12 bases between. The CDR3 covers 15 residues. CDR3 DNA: TGTGCCACCAGCAGAGATCGGGGTTCCGTTCAGCCCCAGCATTTT. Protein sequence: CATSRDRGSVQPQHF. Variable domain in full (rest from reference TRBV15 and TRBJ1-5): DAMVIQNPRYQVTQFGKPVTLSCSQTLNHNVMYWYQQKSSQAPKLLFHYYDKDFNNEADTPDNFQSRRPNTSFCFLDIRSPGLGDTAMYLCATSRDRGSVQPQHFGDGTRLSIL.

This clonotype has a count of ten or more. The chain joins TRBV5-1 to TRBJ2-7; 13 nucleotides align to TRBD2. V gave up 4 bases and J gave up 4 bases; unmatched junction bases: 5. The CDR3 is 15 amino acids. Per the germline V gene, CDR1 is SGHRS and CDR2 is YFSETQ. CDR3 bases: TGCGCCAGCAGCGAACTAGCGGGAGGGAGGTACGAGCAGTACTTC. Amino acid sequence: CASSELAGGRYEQYF.

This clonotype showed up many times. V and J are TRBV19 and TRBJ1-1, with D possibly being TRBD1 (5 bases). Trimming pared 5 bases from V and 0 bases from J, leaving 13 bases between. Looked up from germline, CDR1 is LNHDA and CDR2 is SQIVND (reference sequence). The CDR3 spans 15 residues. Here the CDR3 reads CASSPSGLLNTEAFF. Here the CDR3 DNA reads TGTGCCAGTAGTCCCTCGGGACTTTTGAACACTGAAGCTTTCTTT.

The CDR3 sequence is CASSQTGVQETQYF. DNA of the CDR3: TGTGCCAGCAGCCAAACAGGGGTACAAGAGACCCAGTACTTC. This chain connects TRBV12-3 or TRBV12-4 to TRBJ2-5; TRBD1 aligns across 7 bases. The V segment lost 6 bases and the J segment 2 bases; nucleotides outside the gene matches: 6. The CDR3 covers 14 residues.

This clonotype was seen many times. CDR3 nucleotide sequence: TGCAGTGCTCTCCTTGGACTAGCCAAAAACATTCAGTACTTC. This encodes CSALLGLAKNIQYF. The V call is TRBV20-1, the J call TRBJ2-4; perhaps TRBD2 as D (5 bases). The CDR3 spans 14 residues. V lost 5 bases, J lost 0 bases, and 11 bases lay in between. Germline-derived CDR1 and CDR2 are DFQATT and SNEGSKA (reference sequence).